This entry concerns a single T cell receptor beta chain. This clonotype was found a few times. Its antigen specificity is not known. Base quality data are lacking; no much larger clone is found one base away. V lost 6 bases and J lost 2 bases, and the count of bases not matched to a germline gene is 4. The germline V gene (reference sequence) specifies MNHNY as CDR1 and SVGAGI as CDR2. CDR3 length: 14 amino acids, cysteine to phenylalanine. Here the CDR3 DNA is all that survives: 42 bases in frame from base 1. The source of the sample is a study of T cell repertoires in cytomegalovirus infection (dated by TCRdb to about 2019). With regard to the full study: Alongside well-studied HLA-B-restricted epitopes, the peptide stimulations were aimed at recently identified HLA-C-restricted CMV epitopes, whose presentation resists viral immunomodulation. Donor HLA type was relevant to the analysis, because carriage of CMV infection together with the matching HLA type was indicated by public TCR beta signatures. What the authors observed across the whole study: The ex vivo response was dominated by HLA-C-restricted CMV-specific TCR beta clonotypes, and the single most frequent clonotype in two of eight donors was supplied by these HLA-C-restricted clonotypes. In both this cohort and an independent cohort of 350 or so donors, the cumulative frequency of public TCR beta family members distinguished carriers of CMV infection plus the relevant HLA type.

Instrument used: Illumina HiSeq 1500. The public reads were run again by TCRdb, first through fastp at Q25 and then through MiXCR, and only productive beta chains were kept. Here each entry gathers all rows of one CDR3 protein and keeps the most common genes and DNA. This sample gives around 570,000 distinct CDR3 sequences in total; under 45% of them show up just once. The ten largest clones represent 48% of the sample. The sample's treatment or condition label, in plain terms: in vitro stimulation with specific CMV peptide epitopes to enrich CMV-specific T cells. The sequence is built from TRBV6-6 and TRBJ2-3, and TRBD1 aligns with 8 junction nucleotides. This receptor was identified in a human donor in good health (CMV status not recorded). Some clones in this sample may be carry-over from other donors' samples. The starting material was cultured PBMCs, obtained from culture after CMV antigen stimulation. The CDR3 region reads CASRPDRATDTQYF. In nucleotide form, the sequence is TGTGCCAGCAGACCGGACAGGGCCACAGATACGCAGTATTTT.